A selection of T cell receptor beta chains follows, all from one sample in a study of CD8+ T cells in alopecia areata. The protocol was immunoSEQ multiplex PCR, while the TCRdb copy is restricted to in-frame clones and leaves out a portion. The sample lists some 210,000 clones, more than 55% seen once, with 0.95% to 1.5% in the top ten. Here the sequenced sample was CD4+ T cells sorted from blood, taken between weeks 43 and 45, from a patient treated with tofacitinib. All receptors derive from a human donor with alopecia areata. Each CDR3 is given with its conserved first and last residue. The order of the fields is V gene, CDR3 length, clone size, J gene, D gene, CDR3 protein, CDR3 DNA. A D gene is named only where the DNA matches it firmly. Clone size is not always given. Where it is, it says once, few, many or a class for expanded clones.

v_call: TRBV19; cdr3_length: 14; clone_size: -; j_call: TRBJ2-1; d_call: -; cdr3_aa: CASTERDGWNEQFF; cdr3_nt: TGTGCCAGTACGGAAAGGGATGGATGGAATGAGCAGTTCTTC
v_call: TRBV29-1; cdr3_length: 11; clone_size: -; j_call: TRBJ2-7; d_call: -; cdr3_aa: CSVVGGYEQYF; cdr3_nt: TGCAGCGTTGTAGGGGGCTACGAGCAGTACTTC
v_call: TRBV7-2; cdr3_length: 14; clone_size: -; j_call: TRBJ1-3; d_call: -; cdr3_aa: CASSLYQGGNTIYF; cdr3_nt: TGTGCCAGCAGCTTATATCAGGGTGGAAACACCATATATTTT
v_call: TRBV5-1; cdr3_length: 14; clone_size: -; j_call: TRBJ2-5; d_call: TRBD2; cdr3_aa: CASSPKRGEETQYF; cdr3_nt: TGCGCCAGCAGCCCTAAGCGGGGGGAAGAGACCCAGTACTTC
v_call: TRBV29-1; cdr3_length: 12; clone_size: many; j_call: TRBJ2-7; d_call: -; cdr3_aa: CSVVEGAYEQYF; cdr3_nt: TGCAGCGTTGTTGAGGGAGCCTACGAGCAGTACTTC
v_call: TRBV4-3; cdr3_length: 14; clone_size: -; j_call: TRBJ2-4; d_call: -; cdr3_aa: CASSQDGAKNIQYF; cdr3_nt: TGCGCCAGCAGCCAAGATGGTGCCAAAAACATTCAGTACTTC
v_call: TRBV29-1; cdr3_length: 14; clone_size: -; j_call: TRBJ1-2; d_call: -; cdr3_aa: CSVEPGAAQQTYTF; cdr3_nt: TGCAGCGTTGAACCCGGGGCAGCCCAACAAACCTACACCTTC
v_call: TRBV7-2; cdr3_length: 13; clone_size: -; j_call: TRBJ1-5; d_call: -; cdr3_aa: CASSPDMDQPQHF; cdr3_nt: TGTGCCAGCAGCCCCGACATGGATCAGCCCCAGCATTTT
v_call: TRBV23-1; cdr3_length: 14; clone_size: -; j_call: TRBJ1-1; d_call: -; cdr3_aa: CASSPRSMNTEAFF; cdr3_nt: TGCGCCAGCAGTCCGAGGTCTATGAACACTGAAGCTTTCTTT
v_call: TRBV30; cdr3_length: 14; clone_size: -; j_call: TRBJ2-1; d_call: -; cdr3_aa: CAWTPGALYNEQFF; cdr3_nt: TGTGCCTGGACCCCCGGAGCTCTTTACAATGAGCAGTTCTTC
v_call: TRBV5-6; cdr3_length: 17; clone_size: -; j_call: TRBJ2-3; d_call: -; cdr3_aa: CASSSPAGRTTTDTQYF; cdr3_nt: TGTGCCAGCAGCTCCCCTGCTGGGCGGACGACCACAGATACGCAGTATTTT
v_call: TRBV29-1; cdr3_length: 13; clone_size: few; j_call: TRBJ1-4; d_call: -; cdr3_aa: CSVEGGAFEKLFF; cdr3_nt: TGCAGCGTTGAAGGGGGGGCTTTCGAAAAACTGTTTTTT
v_call: TRBV27; cdr3_length: 17; clone_size: -; j_call: TRBJ1-2; d_call: -; cdr3_aa: CASSLTSVGVGNYGYTF; cdr3_nt: TGTGCCAGCAGTTTGACGTCGGTCGGGGTCGGTAACTATGGCTACACCTTC
v_call: TRBV9; cdr3_length: 15; clone_size: once; j_call: TRBJ1-3; d_call: -; cdr3_aa: CASSSGGGDGNTIYF; cdr3_nt: TGTGCCAGCAGCAGTGGGGGAGGTGATGGAAACACCATATATTTT
v_call: TRBV15; cdr3_length: 14; clone_size: -; j_call: TRBJ2-1; d_call: TRBD1; cdr3_aa: CATSRSGQAREQFF; cdr3_nt: TGTGCCACCAGCAGATCCGGACAGGCAAGGGAACAGTTCTTC
v_call: TRBV29-1; cdr3_length: 12; clone_size: once; j_call: TRBJ1-2; d_call: -; cdr3_aa: CSVGYGGYGYTF; cdr3_nt: TGCAGCGTTGGCTACGGTGGCTATGGCTACACCTTC
v_call: TRBV11-2; cdr3_length: 15; clone_size: few; j_call: TRBJ1-6; d_call: -; cdr3_aa: CASSSQWGTNSPLHF; cdr3_nt: TGTGCCAGCAGCTCCCAATGGGGGACGAATTCACCCCTCCACTTT
v_call: TRBV14; cdr3_length: 17; clone_size: few; j_call: TRBJ1-1; d_call: -; cdr3_aa: CASSQGLGTTKNTEAFF; cdr3_nt: TGTGCCAGCAGCCAAGGGCTCGGGACAACAAAAAACACTGAAGCTTTCTTT
v_call: TRBV6-1; cdr3_length: 14; clone_size: -; j_call: TRBJ2-6; d_call: -; cdr3_aa: CASSEPRGANVLTF; cdr3_nt: TGTGCCAGCAGTGAACCAAGAGGGGCCAACGTCCTGACTTTC
v_call: TRBV14; cdr3_length: 17; clone_size: once; j_call: TRBJ1-1; d_call: TRBD1; cdr3_aa: CASSQTTGSKWNTEAFF; cdr3_nt: TGTGCCAGCAGCCAAACGACAGGGAGTAAATGGAACACTGAAGCTTTCTTT
v_call: TRBV6-5; cdr3_length: 16; clone_size: -; j_call: TRBJ2-2; d_call: TRBD2; cdr3_aa: CASSLGLAGNTGELFF; cdr3_nt: TGTGCCAGCAGTTTGGGACTAGCGGGCAACACCGGGGAGCTGTTTTTT
v_call: TRBV11-2; cdr3_length: 17; clone_size: few; j_call: TRBJ2-6; d_call: -; cdr3_aa: CASSLVKQGSGANVLTF; cdr3_nt: TGTGCCAGCAGCTTAGTAAAACAGGGTTCTGGGGCCAACGTCCTGACTTTC
v_call: TRBV6-5; cdr3_length: 13; clone_size: -; j_call: TRBJ1-1; d_call: -; cdr3_aa: CASSPQGRGEAFF; cdr3_nt: TGTGCCAGCAGTCCACAGGGCCGGGGTGAAGCTTTCTTT
v_call: TRBV15; cdr3_length: 13; clone_size: -; j_call: TRBJ2-6; d_call: -; cdr3_aa: CATGLPGANVLTF; cdr3_nt: TGTGCCACGGGACTGCCTGGGGCCAACGTCCTGACTTTC
v_call: TRBV7-8; cdr3_length: 14; clone_size: -; j_call: TRBJ1-1; d_call: -; cdr3_aa: CASSFAGDNTEAFF; cdr3_nt: TGTGCCAGCAGCTTTGCAGGGGATAACACTGAAGCTTTCTTT
v_call: TRBV13; cdr3_length: 12; clone_size: -; j_call: TRBJ2-3; d_call: -; cdr3_aa: CASKESTDTQYF; cdr3_nt: TGTGCCAGCAAGGAGAGCACAGATACGCAGTATTTT
v_call: TRBV30; cdr3_length: 16; clone_size: few; j_call: TRBJ1-2; d_call: -; cdr3_aa: CAWVPPGPRRGYGYTF; cdr3_nt: TGTGCCTGGGTTCCTCCGGGCCCCCGCCGTGGGTATGGCTACACCTTC
v_call: TRBV13; cdr3_length: 13; clone_size: few; j_call: TRBJ1-3; d_call: -; cdr3_aa: CASSLVSGNTIYF; cdr3_nt: TGTGCCAGCAGCTTAGTCTCTGGAAACACCATATATTTT
v_call: TRBV7-8; cdr3_length: 12; clone_size: -; j_call: TRBJ2-7; d_call: -; cdr3_aa: CASSLAGGEQYF; cdr3_nt: TGTGCCAGCAGCTTAGCAGGGGGTGAGCAGTACTTC
v_call: TRBV29-1; cdr3_length: 15; clone_size: few; j_call: TRBJ1-1; d_call: -; cdr3_aa: CSVASQGGRNTEAFF; cdr3_nt: TGCAGCGTTGCAAGTCAAGGGGGGAGGAACACTGAAGCTTTCTTT
v_call: TRBV29-1; cdr3_length: 13; clone_size: -; j_call: TRBJ1-1; d_call: -; cdr3_aa: CSARPDLNTEAFF; cdr3_nt: TGCAGCGCGCGTCCCGACTTGAACACTGAAGCTTTCTTT
v_call: TRBV25-1; cdr3_length: 14; clone_size: -; j_call: TRBJ1-5; d_call: TRBD1; cdr3_aa: CASHDGTGNQPQHF; cdr3_nt: TGTGCCAGCCACGACGGGACAGGGAATCAGCCCCAGCATTTT
v_call: TRBV5-6; cdr3_length: 14; clone_size: -; j_call: TRBJ1-4; d_call: -; cdr3_aa: CASSYTSVDDPLFF; cdr3_nt: TGTGCCAGCAGCTACACGTCTGTGGACGACCCTCTGTTTTTT
v_call: TRBV7-2; cdr3_length: 15; clone_size: -; j_call: TRBJ2-1; d_call: -; cdr3_aa: CASSLWGARPQRKFF; cdr3_nt: TGTGCCAGCAGCTTATGGGGGGCGCGGCCACAAAGGAAGTTCTTC
v_call: TRBV10-3; cdr3_length: 12; clone_size: -; j_call: TRBJ1-1; d_call: -; cdr3_aa: CAISALNTEAFF; cdr3_nt: TGTGCCATCAGTGCGTTAAACACTGAAGCTTTCTTT
v_call: TRBV25-1; cdr3_length: 14; clone_size: -; j_call: TRBJ2-5; d_call: TRBD1; cdr3_aa: CASSDLDRLETQYF; cdr3_nt: TGTGCCAGCAGTGACCTGGACAGGCTGGAGACCCAGTACTTC
v_call: TRBV29-1; cdr3_length: 13; clone_size: -; j_call: TRBJ2-3; d_call: TRBD2; cdr3_aa: CSVGLAFADTQYF; cdr3_nt: TGCAGCGTGGGACTAGCTTTCGCAGATACGCAGTATTTT
v_call: TRBV5-1; cdr3_length: 14; clone_size: -; j_call: TRBJ2-7; d_call: -; cdr3_aa: CASRLEWSSYEQYF; cdr3_nt: TGCGCCAGCAGACTCGAGTGGAGCTCCTACGAGCAGTACTTC
v_call: TRBV5-4; cdr3_length: 14; clone_size: -; j_call: TRBJ1-6; d_call: TRBD1; cdr3_aa: CASSPGQANSPLHF; cdr3_nt: TGTGCCAGCAGCCCCGGACAGGCTAATTCACCCCTCCACTTT
v_call: TRBV6-5; cdr3_length: 15; clone_size: -; j_call: TRBJ1-5; d_call: TRBD1; cdr3_aa: CASRPQGVPDQPQHF; cdr3_nt: TGTGCCAGCAGACCCCAGGGGGTCCCCGATCAGCCCCAGCATTTT
v_call: TRBV6-4; cdr3_length: 16; clone_size: once; j_call: TRBJ1-5; d_call: -; cdr3_aa: CASSDRKGSGNQPQHF; cdr3_nt: TGTGCCAGCAGTGACAGGAAGGGGTCGGGAAATCAGCCCCAGCATTTT
v_call: TRBV4-1; cdr3_length: 15; clone_size: -; j_call: TRBJ1-2; d_call: -; cdr3_aa: CASSQEQGANYGYTF; cdr3_nt: TGCGCCAGCAGCCAAGAGCAAGGTGCTAACTATGGCTACACCTTC
v_call: TRBV4-3; cdr3_length: 12; clone_size: once; j_call: TRBJ2-2; d_call: -; cdr3_aa: CASSQDRERLFF; cdr3_nt: TGCGCCAGCAGCCAAGATAGGGAGAGACTGTTTTTT
v_call: TRBV6-1; cdr3_length: 15; clone_size: -; j_call: TRBJ1-1; d_call: TRBD1; cdr3_aa: CASSSTGEGNTEAFF; cdr3_nt: TGTGCCAGCAGTTCCACAGGGGAGGGGAACACTGAAGCTTTCTTT
v_call: TRBV4-3; cdr3_length: 15; clone_size: -; j_call: TRBJ1-5; d_call: -; cdr3_aa: CASSLGRELNQPQHF; cdr3_nt: TGCGCCAGCAGCCTCGGACGGGAACTCAATCAGCCCCAGCATTTT
v_call: TRBV7-2; cdr3_length: 13; clone_size: -; j_call: TRBJ1-1; d_call: -; cdr3_aa: CASSSNPNTEAFF; cdr3_nt: TGTGCCAGCAGCTCAAATCCGAACACTGAAGCTTTCTTT